The next 14 T cell receptor beta chains were all read from a single sample in a study of molecular identifiers for immune sequencing clone quantification. Each CDR3 protein is one row after TCRdb ran MiXCR on the PCR reads. Of about 100,000 distinct CDR3 sequences listed, roughly a third are singletons. Sample: naive CD8+ T cells from blood, with Jurkat cell RNA spiked in. Subset here: FACS-sorted CD8+CD4-CCR7+CD45RA+ naive T cells. All receptors derive from a human donor in good health. Some libraries in this study had Jurkat cell RNA spiked in.

This clonotype was picked up a small number of times. The V call is TRBV6-5, the J call TRBJ2-7; 10 positions agree with TRBD2. The CDR3 is made up of 15 amino acids. The V and J ends lost 0 bases and 6 bases, in that order; junction bases with no gene match: 5. The V gene's germline CDR1 is MNHEY and CDR2 SVGAGI. CDR3 in DNA: TGTGCCAGCAGTTACTCTGCTAGCGGGAGCATCGAGCAGTACTTC. The encoded protein is CASSYSASGSIEQYF.

This rearrangement joins TRBV9 to TRBJ1-4; 7 positions agree with TRBD1. The CDR3 is 14 residues long. Looked up from germline, CDR1 is SGDLS and CDR2 is YYNGEE. V dropped 4 bases and J dropped 7; count of bases not matched to a gene: 7. The CDR3 DNA follows: TGTGCCAGCAGCCCCGCAGGGGGGGCTGAAAAACTGTTTTTT. This encodes CASSPAGGAEKLFF. The entire variable domain, with the rest obtained from reference TRBV9 and TRBJ1-4, is as follows: DSGVTQTPKHLITATGQRVTLRCSPRSGDLSVYWYQQSLDQGLQFLIQYYNGEERAKGNILERFSAQQFPDLHSELNLSSLELGDSALYFCASSPAGGAEKLFFGSGTQLSVL.

A remark on this clonotype: One end of the junction does not line up with germline, which may come from a read error. This sequence joins TRBV3-1 and TRBJ2-7, with D possibly being TRBD2 (5 bases). Germline CDR1 reads LGHDT; CDR2 reads YNNKEL (reference sequence). This CDR3 has 16 residues. The CDR3 spells CASSRADGLSAYEQHF. The CDR3 DNA sequence: TGTGCCAGCAGCCGAGCCGACGGACTTTCGGCCTACGAGCAGCACTTC.

The rearrangement links TRBV10-2 to TRBJ1-1, with 8 bases identical to TRBD1. The CDR3 consists of 14 residues. In germline, CDR1 is WSHSY, CDR2 SAAADI. Trimming cost V 5 bases and J 4 bases; bases outside gene matches: 6. CDR3 residues: CASSYRGGSTEAFF. CDR3 nucleotides: TGCGCCAGCAGTTACAGGGGGGGAAGCACTGAAGCTTTCTTT.

Only one count was recorded for this clonotype. A much larger clone lies a single base off, so this may be a read error. The chain is built from TRBV28 and TRBJ1-5, with D possibly being TRBD1 (6 bases). The V gene's germline CDR1 is MDHEN and CDR2 SYDVKM. V was trimmed by 4 bases and J by 1 base, leaving 8 bases between them. The CDR3 has 14 residues. CDR3 sequence reads: CASSSRGSNQPQHF. DNA for the CDR3: TGTGCCAGCAGTTCCAGGGGAAGCAATCAGCCCCAGCATTTT.

V usage is TRBV11-2 and J usage is TRBJ2-1; 7 bases are a match to TRBD2. Losses at the gene ends were 2 bases for V and 9 bases for J; bases not matched to a gene: 13. The CDR3 runs 16 residues. Germline values: CDR1 SGHAT, CDR2 FQNNGV. In DNA form, the CDR3 reads TGTGCCAGCAGCTTATATCTGGGACTACGAACGGGTGAGCAGTTCTTC. Encoded protein: CASSLYLGLRTGEQFF.

This clonotype was counted ten times or more. The chain employs TRBV19 and TRBJ1-1; D ambiguous. V gave up 8 bases and J gave up 3 bases, with 10 bases separating them. The length of the CDR3 is 12 residues. Per the germline V gene, CDR1 is LNHDA and CDR2 is SQIVND (reference sequence). This chain's CDR3 is CASHIGDTEAFF. CDR3 DNA sequence: TGTGCCAGTCATATCGGGGACACTGAAGCTTTCTTT. Filled out from reference TRBV19 and TRBJ1-1, the complete variable domain reads DGGITQSPKYLFRKEGQNVTLSCEQNLNHDAMYWYRQDPGQGLRLIYYSQIVNDFQKGDIAEGYSVSREKKESFPLTVTSAQKNPTAFYLCASHIGDTEAFFGQGTRLTVV.

This clonotype turned up a few times. This may stem from a read error, because a much larger clone lies one nucleotide away. The CDR3 ends on some other residue instead of the conserved phenylalanine or tryptophan, so this is likely a read error. J is TRBJ2-1 and V is TRBV7-2; TRBD2 matches 8 bases. Germline V CDR1 and CDR2: SGHTA, FQGNSA. With V trimmed by 5 bases and J by 4 bases, 7 bases remained unmatched. The CDR3 has 15 residues. The CDR3: CASSITGTSYNEQFI. In nucleotides, the CDR3 is TGTGCCAGCAGCATCACCGGGACTAGTTACAATGAGCAGTTCATC.

The gene calls are TRBV4-3 and TRBJ2-7; the match to TRBD1 covers 7 bases. J lost 4 bases, V lost 0 bases, and 9 bases had no gene match. This CDR3 is 16 amino acids long. CDR1 and CDR2 from the germline V gene are LGHNA and YSLEER. Here the CDR3 reads CASSQDVGDRLYEQYF. The DNA of the CDR3 is TGCGCCAGCAGCCAAGATGTCGGGGACAGATTGTACGAGCAGTACTTC.

With respect to this clonotype: This may come from a read error, since a much larger clone is one base off. The rearrangement uses TRBV7-6 and TRBJ1-1; possibly TRBD1 for D (5 bases). Germline CDR1 is SGHVS and CDR2 is FNYEAQ. V lost 2 bases and J 3 bases, leaving 16 bases between the germline ends. The CDR3 length is 16 residues. In nucleotides, the CDR3 is TGTGCCAGCAGCTTATCCTGGGGCAGCCTGGACACTGAAGCTTTCTTT. Translating it yields CASSLSWGSLDTEAFF.

The chain combines TRBV4-3 with TRBJ2-7, with 11 bases that match TRBD2. Germline V gives CDR1 LGHNA, CDR2 YSLEER. The CDR3 contains 18 residues. Unmatched junction bases numbered 7, after V lost 0 bases and J lost 0 bases. This CDR3 is CASSQEGLAGASSYEQYF. CDR3 in DNA: TGCGCCAGCAGCCAAGAAGGACTAGCGGGTGCAAGCTCCTACGAGCAGTACTTC.

This clonotype came up many times. J is TRBJ2-5 and V is TRBV28; 9 positions match TRBD2. The CDR3 length is 16 residues. Per the germline V gene, CDR1 is MDHEN and CDR2 is SYDVKM. V trimming: 7 bases; J trimming: 1 base; junction bases outside the gene matches: 10. In nucleotides, the CDR3 is TGTGCCAGCACTTTTCATAGCGGGAGCGTCCAAGAGACCCAGTACTTC. This codes for CASTFHSGSVQETQYF. The full variable domain, with the rest looked up from reference TRBV28 and TRBJ2-5, is DVKVTQSSRYLVKRTGEKVFLECVQDMDHENMFWYRQDPGLGLRLIYFSYDVKMKEKGDIPEGYSVSREKKERFSLILESASTNQTSMYLCASTFHSGSVQETQYFGPGTRLLVL.

Points on this clonotype: The missing conserved phenylalanine or tryptophan at the end of this CDR3 makes a read error likely. It is unclear where the CDR3 begins or ends on the DNA, so no DNA is shown, and the CDR3 is as TCRdb lists it. CDR3 in amino acids: CASSQVGTDSYNEQVI. This rearrangement joins TRBV4-1 to TRBJ2-1; the D segment call TRBD1 is taken from the table without a DNA check. The CDR3 extends over 16 residues, inclusive of both ends. Germline loops: CDR1 MGHRA, CDR2 YSYEKL.

As concerns this clonotype: This may arise from a read error, as a much more abundant clone is one base away. The rearrangement uses TRBV7-6 and TRBJ2-3, with TRBD2 matching 11 bases. CDR1 and CDR2 (germline): SGHVS, FNYEAQ. This CDR3 contains 16 residues. This CDR3 reads CVSSRKIAGGRDTQYF. CDR3 sequence (DNA): TGTGTCAGCAGCCGAAAAATAGCGGGAGGGCGGGATACGCAGTATTTT.